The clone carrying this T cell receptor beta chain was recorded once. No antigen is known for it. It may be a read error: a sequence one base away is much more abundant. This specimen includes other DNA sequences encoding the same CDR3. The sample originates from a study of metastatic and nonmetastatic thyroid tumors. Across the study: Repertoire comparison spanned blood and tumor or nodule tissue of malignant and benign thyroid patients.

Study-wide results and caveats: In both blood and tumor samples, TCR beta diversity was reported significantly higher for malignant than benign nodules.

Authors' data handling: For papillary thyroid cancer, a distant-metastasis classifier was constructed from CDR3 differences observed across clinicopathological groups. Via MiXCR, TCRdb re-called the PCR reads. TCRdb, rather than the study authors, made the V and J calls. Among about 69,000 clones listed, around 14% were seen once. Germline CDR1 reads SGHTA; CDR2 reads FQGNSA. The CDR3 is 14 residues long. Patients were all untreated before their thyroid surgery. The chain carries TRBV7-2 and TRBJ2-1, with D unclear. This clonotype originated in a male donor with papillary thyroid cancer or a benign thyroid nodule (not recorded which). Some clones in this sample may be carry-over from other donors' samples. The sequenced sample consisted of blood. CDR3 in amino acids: CAGSLGGLYNEQFF. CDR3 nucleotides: TGTGCCGGCAGCTTAGGCGGTCTCTACAATGAGCAGTTCTTC.